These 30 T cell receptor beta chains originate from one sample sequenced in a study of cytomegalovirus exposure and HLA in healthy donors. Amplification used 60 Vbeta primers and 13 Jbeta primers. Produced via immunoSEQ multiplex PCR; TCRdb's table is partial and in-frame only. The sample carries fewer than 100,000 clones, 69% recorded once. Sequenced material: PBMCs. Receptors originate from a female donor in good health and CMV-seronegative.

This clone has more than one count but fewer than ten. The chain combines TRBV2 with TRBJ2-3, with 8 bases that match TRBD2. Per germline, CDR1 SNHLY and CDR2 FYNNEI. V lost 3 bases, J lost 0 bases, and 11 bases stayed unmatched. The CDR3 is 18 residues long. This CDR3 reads CASSDFGGASKSTDTQYF. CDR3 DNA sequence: TGTGCCAGCAGTGACTTCGGGGGGGCCTCAAAAAGCACAGATACGCAGTATTTT.

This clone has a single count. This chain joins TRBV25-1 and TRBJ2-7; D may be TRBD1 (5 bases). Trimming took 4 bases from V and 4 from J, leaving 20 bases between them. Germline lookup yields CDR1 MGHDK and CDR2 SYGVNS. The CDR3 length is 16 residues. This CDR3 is CASSGSGPGNFYEQYF. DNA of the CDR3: TGTGCCAGCAGTGGCTCCGGGCCAGGGAATTTTTACGAGCAGTACTTC.

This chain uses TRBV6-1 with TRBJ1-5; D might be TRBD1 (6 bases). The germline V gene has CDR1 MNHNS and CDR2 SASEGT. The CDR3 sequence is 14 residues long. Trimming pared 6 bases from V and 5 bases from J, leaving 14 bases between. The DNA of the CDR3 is TGTGCCAGCAGAAGAACAGGGATAGATCAGCCCCAGCATTTT. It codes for CASRRTGIDQPQHF.

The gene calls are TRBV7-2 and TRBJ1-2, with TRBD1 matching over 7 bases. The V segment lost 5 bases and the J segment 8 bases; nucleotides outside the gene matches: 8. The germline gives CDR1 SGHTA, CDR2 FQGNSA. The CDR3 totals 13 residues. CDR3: CASSRDRAGGYTF. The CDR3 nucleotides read TGTGCCAGCAGCCGAGACAGGGCTGGGGGCTACACCTTC.

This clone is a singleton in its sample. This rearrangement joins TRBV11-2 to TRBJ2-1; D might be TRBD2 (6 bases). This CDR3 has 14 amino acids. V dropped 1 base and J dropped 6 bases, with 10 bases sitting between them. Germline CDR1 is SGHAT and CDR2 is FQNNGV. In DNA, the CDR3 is TGTGCCAGCAGCTTAGTACGGGAGACCAATGAGCAGTTCTTC. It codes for CASSLVRETNEQFF.

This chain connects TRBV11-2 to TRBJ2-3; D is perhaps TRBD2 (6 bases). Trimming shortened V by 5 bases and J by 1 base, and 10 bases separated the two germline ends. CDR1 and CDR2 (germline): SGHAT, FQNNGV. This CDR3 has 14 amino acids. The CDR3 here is CASSAGFGTDTQYF. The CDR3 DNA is TGTGCCAGCAGCGCGGGGTTTGGCACAGATACGCAGTATTTT.

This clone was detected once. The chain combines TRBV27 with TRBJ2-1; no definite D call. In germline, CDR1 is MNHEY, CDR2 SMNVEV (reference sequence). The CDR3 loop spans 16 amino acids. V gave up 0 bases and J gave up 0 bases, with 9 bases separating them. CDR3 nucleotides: TGTGCCAGCAGTTTATCCCCAGAAAACTCCTACAATGAGCAGTTCTTC. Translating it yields CASSLSPENSYNEQFF.

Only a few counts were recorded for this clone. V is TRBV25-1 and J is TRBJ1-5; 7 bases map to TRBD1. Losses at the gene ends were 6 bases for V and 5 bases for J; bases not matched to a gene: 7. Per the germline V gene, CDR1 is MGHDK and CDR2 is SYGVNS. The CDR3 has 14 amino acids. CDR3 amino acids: CASSGKGAHQPQHF. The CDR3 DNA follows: TGTGCCAGCAGCGGCAAGGGGGCGCATCAGCCCCAGCATTTT.

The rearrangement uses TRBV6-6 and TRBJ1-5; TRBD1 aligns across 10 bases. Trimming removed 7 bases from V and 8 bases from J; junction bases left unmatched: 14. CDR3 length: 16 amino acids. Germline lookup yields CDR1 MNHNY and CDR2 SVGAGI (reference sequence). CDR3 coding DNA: TGTGCCAGCAAAGCGACGGCCGACAGGGGGCACAAGCCCCAGCATTTT. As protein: CASKATADRGHKPQHF.

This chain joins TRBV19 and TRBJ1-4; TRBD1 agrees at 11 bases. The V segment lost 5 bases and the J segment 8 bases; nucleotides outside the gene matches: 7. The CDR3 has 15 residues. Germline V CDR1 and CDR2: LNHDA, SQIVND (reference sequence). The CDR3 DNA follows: TGTGCCAGTAGTCGCAACCGGGACAGGGGGGAAAAACTGTTTTTT. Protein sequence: CASSRNRDRGEKLFF.

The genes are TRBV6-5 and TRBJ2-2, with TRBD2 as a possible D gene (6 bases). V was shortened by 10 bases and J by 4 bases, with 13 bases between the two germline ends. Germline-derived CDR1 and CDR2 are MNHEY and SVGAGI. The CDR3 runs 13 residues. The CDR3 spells CATMTGVTGELFF. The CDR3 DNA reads TGTGCCACTATGACGGGGGTCACCGGGGAGCTGTTTTTT.

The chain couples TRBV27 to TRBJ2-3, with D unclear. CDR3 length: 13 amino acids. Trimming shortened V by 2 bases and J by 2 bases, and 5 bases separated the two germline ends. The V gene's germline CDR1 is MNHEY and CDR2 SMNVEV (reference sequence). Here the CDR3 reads CASSLINTDTQYF. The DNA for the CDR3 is TGTGCCAGCAGTTTAATTAACACAGATACGCAGTATTTT.

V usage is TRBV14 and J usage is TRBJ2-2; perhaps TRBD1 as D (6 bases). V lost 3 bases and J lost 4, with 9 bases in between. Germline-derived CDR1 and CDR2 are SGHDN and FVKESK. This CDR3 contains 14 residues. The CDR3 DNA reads TGTGCCAGCAGCCAGGGGGCAGGCACCGGGGAGCTGTTTTTT. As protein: CASSQGAGTGELFF. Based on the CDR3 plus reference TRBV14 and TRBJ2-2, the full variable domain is EAGVTQFPSHSVIEKGQTVTLRCDPISGHDNLYWYRRVMGKEIKFLLHFVKESKQDESGMPNNRFLAERTGGTYSTLKVQPAELEDSGVYFCASSQGAGTGELFFGEGSRLTVL.

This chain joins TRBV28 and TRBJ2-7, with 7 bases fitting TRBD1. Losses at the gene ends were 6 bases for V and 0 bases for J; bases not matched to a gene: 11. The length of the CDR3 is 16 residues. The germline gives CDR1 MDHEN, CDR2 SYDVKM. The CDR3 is CASSSPPGQLSYEQYF. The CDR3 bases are TGTGCCAGCAGCTCTCCCCCGGGACAGCTCTCCTACGAGCAGTACTTC. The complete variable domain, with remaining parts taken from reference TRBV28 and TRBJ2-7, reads DVKVTQSSRYLVKRTGEKVFLECVQDMDHENMFWYRQDPGLGLRLIYFSYDVKMKEKGDIPEGYSVSREKKERFSLILESASTNQTSMYLCASSSPPGQLSYEQYFGPGTRLTVT.

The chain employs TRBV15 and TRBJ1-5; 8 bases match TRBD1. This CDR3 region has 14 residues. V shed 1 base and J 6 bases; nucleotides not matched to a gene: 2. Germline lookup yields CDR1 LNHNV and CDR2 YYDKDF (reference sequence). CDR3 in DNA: TGTGCCACCAGCAGAGGACAGGGGACTCAGCCCCAGCATTTT. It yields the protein CATSRGQGTQPQHF.

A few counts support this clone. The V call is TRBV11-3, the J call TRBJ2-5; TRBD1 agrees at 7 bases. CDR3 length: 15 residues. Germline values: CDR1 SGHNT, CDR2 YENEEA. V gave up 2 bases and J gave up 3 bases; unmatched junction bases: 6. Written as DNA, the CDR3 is TGTGCCAGCAGCTTATATACCGGGACAGAAGAGACCCAGTACTTC. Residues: CASSLYTGTEETQYF.

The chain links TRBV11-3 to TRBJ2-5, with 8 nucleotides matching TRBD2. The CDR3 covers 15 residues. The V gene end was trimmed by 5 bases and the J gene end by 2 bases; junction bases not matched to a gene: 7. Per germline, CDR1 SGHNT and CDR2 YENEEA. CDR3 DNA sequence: TGTGCCAGCAGCCTACTAGCGGTCGGACAAGAGACCCAGTACTTC. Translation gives CASSLLAVGQETQYF.

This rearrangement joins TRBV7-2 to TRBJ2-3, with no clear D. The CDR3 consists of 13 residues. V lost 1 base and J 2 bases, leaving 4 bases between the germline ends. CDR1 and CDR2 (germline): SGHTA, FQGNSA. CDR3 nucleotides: TGTGCCAGCAGCTTAGATTACACAGATACGCAGTATTTT. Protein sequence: CASSLDYTDTQYF.

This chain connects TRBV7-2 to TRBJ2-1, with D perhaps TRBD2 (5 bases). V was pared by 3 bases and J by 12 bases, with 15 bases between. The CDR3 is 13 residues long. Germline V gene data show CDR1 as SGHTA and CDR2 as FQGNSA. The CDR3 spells CASSLTTRIVQFF. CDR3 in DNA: TGTGCCAGCAGCTTGACTACTCGAATCGTGCAGTTCTTC. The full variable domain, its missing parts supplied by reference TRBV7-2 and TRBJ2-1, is GAGVSQSPSNKVTEKGKDVELRCDPISGHTALYWYRQSLGQGLEFLIYFQGNSAPDKSGLPSDRFSAERTGGSVSTLTIQRTQQEDSAVYLCASSLTTRIVQFFGPGTRLTVL.

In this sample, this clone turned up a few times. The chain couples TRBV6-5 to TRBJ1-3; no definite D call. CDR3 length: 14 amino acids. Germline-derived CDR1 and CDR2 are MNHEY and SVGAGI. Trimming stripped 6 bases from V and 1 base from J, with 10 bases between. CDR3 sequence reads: CASSPYSSGNTIYF. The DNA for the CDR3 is TGTGCCAGCAGCCCCTATTCTTCTGGAAACACCATATATTTT.

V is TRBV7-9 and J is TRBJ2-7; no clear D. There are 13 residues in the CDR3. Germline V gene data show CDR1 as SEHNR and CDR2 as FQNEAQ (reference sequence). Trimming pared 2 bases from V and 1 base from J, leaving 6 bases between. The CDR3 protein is CASSLTPSYEQYF. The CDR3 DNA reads TGTGCCAGCAGCTTAACACCTTCCTACGAGCAGTACTTC.

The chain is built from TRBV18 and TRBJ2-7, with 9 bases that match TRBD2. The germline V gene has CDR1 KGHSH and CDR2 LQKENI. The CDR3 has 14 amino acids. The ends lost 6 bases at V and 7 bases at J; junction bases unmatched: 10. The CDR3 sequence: CASSRGLADGEQYF. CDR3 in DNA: TGTGCCAGCTCGCGGGGACTAGCAGACGGAGAGCAGTACTTC.

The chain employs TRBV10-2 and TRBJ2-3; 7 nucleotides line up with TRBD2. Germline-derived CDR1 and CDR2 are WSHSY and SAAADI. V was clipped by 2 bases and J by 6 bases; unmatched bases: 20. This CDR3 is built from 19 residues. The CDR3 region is CASSEPGGGLLAQLDTQYF. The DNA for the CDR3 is TGCGCCAGCAGTGAGCCTGGGGGGGGACTTCTAGCGCAATTGGATACGCAGTATTTT.

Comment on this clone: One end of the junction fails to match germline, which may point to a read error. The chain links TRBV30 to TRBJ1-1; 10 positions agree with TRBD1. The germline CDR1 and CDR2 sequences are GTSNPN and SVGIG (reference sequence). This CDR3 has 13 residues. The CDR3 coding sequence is TGTGCCCGGAGGGGACAGGGGAGAACTGAAGCTTTCTTT. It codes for CARRGQGRTEAFF.

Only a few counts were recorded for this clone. The CDR3 nucleotides are TGTGCCAGCAAACAGGGGGTCGAAAAACTGTTTTTT. It encodes CASKQGVEKLFF. This rearrangement joins TRBV11-2 to TRBJ1-4, with TRBD1 matching over 8 bases. The CDR3 sequence is 12 residues long. Germline V gene data show CDR1 as SGHAT and CDR2 as FQNNGV. After removal of 7 bases from V and 8 bases from J, the junction contained 3 bases not matched to a gene.

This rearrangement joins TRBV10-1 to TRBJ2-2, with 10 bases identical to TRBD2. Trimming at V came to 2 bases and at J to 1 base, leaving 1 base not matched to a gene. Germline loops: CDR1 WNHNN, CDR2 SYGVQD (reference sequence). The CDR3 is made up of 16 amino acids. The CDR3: CASSERLAGNTGELFF. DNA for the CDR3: TGCGCCAGCAGTGAGAGACTAGCGGGGAACACCGGGGAGCTGTTTTTT.

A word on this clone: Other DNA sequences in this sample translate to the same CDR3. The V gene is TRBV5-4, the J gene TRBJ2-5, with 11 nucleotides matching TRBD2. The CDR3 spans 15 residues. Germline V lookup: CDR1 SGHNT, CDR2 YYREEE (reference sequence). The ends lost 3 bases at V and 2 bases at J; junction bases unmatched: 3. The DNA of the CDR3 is TGTGCCAGCAGCTCCCGGACTAGCGGGCAAGAGACCCAGTACTTC. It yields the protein CASSSRTSGQETQYF.

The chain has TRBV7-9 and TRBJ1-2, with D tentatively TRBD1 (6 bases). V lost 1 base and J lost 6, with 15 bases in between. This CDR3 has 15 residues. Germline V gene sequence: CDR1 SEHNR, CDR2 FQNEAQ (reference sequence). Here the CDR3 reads CASSLVNTGKDGYTF. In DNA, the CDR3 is TGTGCCAGCAGCTTAGTTAACACAGGGAAGGATGGCTACACCTTC.

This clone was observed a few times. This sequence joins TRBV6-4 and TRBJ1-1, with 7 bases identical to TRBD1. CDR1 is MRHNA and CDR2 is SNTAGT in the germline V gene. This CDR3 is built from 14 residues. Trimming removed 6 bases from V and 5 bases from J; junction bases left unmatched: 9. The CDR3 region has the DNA TGTGCCAGCAGCCCCGGGAGGGGGCAGACTGAAGCTTTCTTT. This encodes CASSPGRGQTEAFF.

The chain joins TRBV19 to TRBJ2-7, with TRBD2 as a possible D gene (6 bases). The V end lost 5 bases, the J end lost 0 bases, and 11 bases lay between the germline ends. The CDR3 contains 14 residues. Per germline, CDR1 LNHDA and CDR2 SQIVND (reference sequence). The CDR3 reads CASSGGLSSYEQYF. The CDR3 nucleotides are TGTGCCAGTAGTGGGGGACTGAGCTCCTACGAGCAGTACTTC.